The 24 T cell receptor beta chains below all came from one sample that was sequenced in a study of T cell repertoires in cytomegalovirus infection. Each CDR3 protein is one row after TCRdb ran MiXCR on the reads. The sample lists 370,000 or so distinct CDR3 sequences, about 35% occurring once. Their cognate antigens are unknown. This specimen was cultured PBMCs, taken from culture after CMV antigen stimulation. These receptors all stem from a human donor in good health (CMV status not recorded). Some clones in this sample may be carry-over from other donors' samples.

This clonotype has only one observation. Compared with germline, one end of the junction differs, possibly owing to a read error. The CDR3 spells CASSYWSAAGGSYCYTF. The CDR3 DNA is TGTGCCAGCAGTTATTGGAGTGCGGCAGGGGGTAGCTATTGCTACACCTTC. The rearrangement joins TRBV6-2 or TRBV6-3 to TRBJ1-2; 7 bases fit TRBD1. This CDR3 contains 17 residues. Germline loops: CDR1 MNHEY, CDR2 SVGEGT.

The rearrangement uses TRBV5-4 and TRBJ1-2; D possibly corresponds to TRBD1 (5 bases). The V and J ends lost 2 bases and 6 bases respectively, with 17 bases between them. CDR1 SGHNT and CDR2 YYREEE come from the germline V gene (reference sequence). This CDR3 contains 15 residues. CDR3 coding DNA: TGTGCCAGCAGCTTCTCGGGGGGTTCCTTGGATGGCTACACCTTC. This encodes CASSFSGGSLDGYTF.

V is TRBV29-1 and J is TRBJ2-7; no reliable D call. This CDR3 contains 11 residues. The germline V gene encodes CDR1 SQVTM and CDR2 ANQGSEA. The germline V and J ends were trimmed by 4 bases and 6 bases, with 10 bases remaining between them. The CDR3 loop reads CSVVDGIEQYV. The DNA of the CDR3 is TGCAGCGTTGTTGATGGGATCGAGCAGTACGTC.

In DNA, the CDR3 is TGCAGCGTCGGACGACCGGACAACCAAGAGACCCAGTACTTC. It translates to CSVGRPDNQETQYF. J is TRBJ2-5 and V is TRBV29-1; tentative D call: TRBD1 (5 bases). The CDR3 covers 14 residues. From germline, CDR1 is SQVTM and CDR2 ANQGSEA. Trimming pared 6 bases from V and 0 bases from J, leaving 14 bases between.

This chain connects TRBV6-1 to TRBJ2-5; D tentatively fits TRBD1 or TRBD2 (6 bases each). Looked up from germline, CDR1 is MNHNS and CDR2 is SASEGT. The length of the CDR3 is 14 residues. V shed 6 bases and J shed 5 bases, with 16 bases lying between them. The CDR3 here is CASRRQEGTETQYF. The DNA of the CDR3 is TGTGCCAGCAGGAGACAGGAGGGGACGGAGACCCAGTACTTC.

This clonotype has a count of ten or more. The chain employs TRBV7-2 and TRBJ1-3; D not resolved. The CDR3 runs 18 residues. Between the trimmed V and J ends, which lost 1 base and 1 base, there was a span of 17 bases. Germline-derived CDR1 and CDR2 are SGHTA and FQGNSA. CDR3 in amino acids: CASSLGGSYRISGNTIYF. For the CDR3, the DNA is TGTGCCAGCAGCTTAGGAGGCTCCTACAGAATATCTGGAAACACCATATATTTT. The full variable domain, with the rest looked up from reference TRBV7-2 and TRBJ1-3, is GAGVSQSPSNKVTEKGKDVELRCDPISGHTALYWYRQSLGQGLEFLIYFQGNSAPDKSGLPSDRFSAERTGGSVSTLTIQRTQQEDSAVYLCASSLGGSYRISGNTIYFGEGSWLTVV.

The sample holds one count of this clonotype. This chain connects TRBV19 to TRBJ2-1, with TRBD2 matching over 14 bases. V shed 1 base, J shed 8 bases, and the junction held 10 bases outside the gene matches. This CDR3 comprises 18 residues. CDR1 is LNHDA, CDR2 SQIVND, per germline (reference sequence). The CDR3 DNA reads TGTGCCAGTAGTATAGTCCCTGGGACTAGCGGGAGAGGCGATGAGCAGTTCTTC. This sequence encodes CASSIVPGTSGRGDEQFF.

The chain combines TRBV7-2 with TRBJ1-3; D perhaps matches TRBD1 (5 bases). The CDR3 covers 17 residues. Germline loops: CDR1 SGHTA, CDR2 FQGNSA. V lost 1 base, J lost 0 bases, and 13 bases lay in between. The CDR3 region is CASSLVRQGRSGNTIYF. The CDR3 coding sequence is TGTGCCAGCAGCTTAGTCCGGCAGGGCCGCTCTGGAAACACCATATATTTT.

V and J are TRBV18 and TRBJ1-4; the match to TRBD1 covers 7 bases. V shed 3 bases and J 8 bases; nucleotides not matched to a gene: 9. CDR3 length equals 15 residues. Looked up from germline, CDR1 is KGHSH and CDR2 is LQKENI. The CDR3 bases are TGTGCCAGCTCACCTCGACAGGGAACGGGAGAAAAACTGTTTTTT. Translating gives CASSPRQGTGEKLFF.

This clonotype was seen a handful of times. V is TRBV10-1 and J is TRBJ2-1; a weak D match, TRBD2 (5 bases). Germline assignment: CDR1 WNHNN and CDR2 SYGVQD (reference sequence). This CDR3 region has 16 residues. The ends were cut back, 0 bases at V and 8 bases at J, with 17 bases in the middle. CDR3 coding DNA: TGCGCCAGCAGTGAGTCGGTGGGAAAGAGGGTCGATGAGCAGTTCTTC. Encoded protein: CASSESVGKRVDEQFF.

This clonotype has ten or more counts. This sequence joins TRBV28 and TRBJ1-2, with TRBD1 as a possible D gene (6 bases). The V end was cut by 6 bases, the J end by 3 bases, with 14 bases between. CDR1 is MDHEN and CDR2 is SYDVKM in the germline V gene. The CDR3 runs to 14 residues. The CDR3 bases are TGTGCCAGCAGCGTGGGGGGCCCGGACTATGGCTACACCTTC. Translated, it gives CASSVGGPDYGYTF.

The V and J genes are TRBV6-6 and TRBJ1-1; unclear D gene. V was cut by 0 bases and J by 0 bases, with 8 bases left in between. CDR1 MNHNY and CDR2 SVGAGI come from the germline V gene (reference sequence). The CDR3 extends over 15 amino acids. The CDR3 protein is CASSYSFQLNTEAFF. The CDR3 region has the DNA TGTGCCAGCAGTTACTCCTTTCAGTTGAACACTGAAGCTTTCTTT.

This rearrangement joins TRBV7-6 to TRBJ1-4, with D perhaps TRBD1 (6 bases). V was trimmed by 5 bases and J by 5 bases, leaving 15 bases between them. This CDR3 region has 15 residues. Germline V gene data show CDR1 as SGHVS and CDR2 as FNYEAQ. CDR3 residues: CASSINRAGNEKLFF. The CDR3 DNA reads TGTGCCAGCAGCATAAACAGGGCGGGAAATGAAAAACTGTTTTTT.

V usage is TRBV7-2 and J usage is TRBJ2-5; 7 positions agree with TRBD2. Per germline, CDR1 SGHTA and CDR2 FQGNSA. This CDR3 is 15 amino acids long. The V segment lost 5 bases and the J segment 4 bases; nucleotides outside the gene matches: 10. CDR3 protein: CASSPSGALPETQYF. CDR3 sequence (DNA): TGTGCCAGCAGCCCCAGCGGGGCACTCCCAGAGACCCAGTACTTC.

CDR3 loop: CAISEGLINTDTQYF. The CDR3, as DNA: TGTGCCATCAGTGAGGGACTCATCAACACAGATACGCAGTATTTT. This chain connects TRBV10-3 to TRBJ2-3; TRBD2 is a possible D gene (5 bases). CDR3 length equals 15 residues. V lost 2 bases to trimming and J lost 2 bases, with 11 bases between them. Looked up from germline, CDR1 is ENHRY and CDR2 is SYGVKD.

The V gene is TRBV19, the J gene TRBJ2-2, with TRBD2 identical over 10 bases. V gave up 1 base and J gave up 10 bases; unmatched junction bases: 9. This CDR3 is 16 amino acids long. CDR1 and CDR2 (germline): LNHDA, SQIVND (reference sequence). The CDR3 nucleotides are TGTGCCAGTAGTATAGCCCGGACTAGCGGTAGGGAGGAGCTGTTTTTT. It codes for CASSIARTSGREELFF.

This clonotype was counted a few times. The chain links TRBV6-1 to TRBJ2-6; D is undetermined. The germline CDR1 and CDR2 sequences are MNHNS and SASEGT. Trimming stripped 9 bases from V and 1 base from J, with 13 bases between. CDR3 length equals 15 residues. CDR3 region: CASLPFRSGANVLTF. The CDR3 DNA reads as TGTGCCAGTCTTCCTTTCCGGTCTGGGGCCAACGTCCTGACTTTC.

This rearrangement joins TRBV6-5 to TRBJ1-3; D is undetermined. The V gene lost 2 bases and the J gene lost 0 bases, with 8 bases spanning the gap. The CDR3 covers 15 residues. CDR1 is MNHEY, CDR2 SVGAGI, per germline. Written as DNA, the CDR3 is TGTGCCAGCAGTTACGCGGAGAGCTCTGGAAACACCATATATTTT. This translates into CASSYAESSGNTIYF.

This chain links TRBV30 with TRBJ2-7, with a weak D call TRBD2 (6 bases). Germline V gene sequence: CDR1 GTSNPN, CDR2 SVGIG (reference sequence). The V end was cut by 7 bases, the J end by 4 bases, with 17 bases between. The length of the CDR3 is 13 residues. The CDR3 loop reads CALRGLTNYEQYV. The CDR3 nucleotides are TGTGCCTTACGGGGACTGACAAATTACGAGCAGTACGTC.

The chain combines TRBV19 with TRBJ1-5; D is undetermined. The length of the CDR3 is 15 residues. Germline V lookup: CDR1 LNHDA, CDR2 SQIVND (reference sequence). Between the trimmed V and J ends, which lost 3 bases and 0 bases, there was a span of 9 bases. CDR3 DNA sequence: TGTGCCAGTAGTATGGTACGTGATAGCAATCAGCCCCAGCATTTT. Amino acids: CASSMVRDSNQPQHF. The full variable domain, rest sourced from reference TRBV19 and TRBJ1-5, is DGGITQSPKYLFRKEGQNVTLSCEQNLNHDAMYWYRQDPGQGLRLIYYSQIVNDFQKGDIAEGYSVSREKKESFPLTVTSAQKNPTAFYLCASSMVRDSNQPQHFGDGTRLSIL.

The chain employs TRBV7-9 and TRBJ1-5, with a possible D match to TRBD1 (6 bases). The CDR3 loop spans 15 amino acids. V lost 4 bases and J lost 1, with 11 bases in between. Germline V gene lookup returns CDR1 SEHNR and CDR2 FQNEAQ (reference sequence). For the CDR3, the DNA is TGTGCCAGCAGCTCGGGGGCGGGAAGCAATCAGCCCCAGCATTTT. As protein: CASSSGAGSNQPQHF.

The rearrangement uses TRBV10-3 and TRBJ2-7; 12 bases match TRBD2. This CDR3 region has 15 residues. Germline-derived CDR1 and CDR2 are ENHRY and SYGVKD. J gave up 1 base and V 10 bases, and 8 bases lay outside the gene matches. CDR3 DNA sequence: TGTGCCACCCTAGAAGGACTAGCGGGGTCCTACGAGCAGTACTTC. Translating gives CATLEGLAGSYEQYF.

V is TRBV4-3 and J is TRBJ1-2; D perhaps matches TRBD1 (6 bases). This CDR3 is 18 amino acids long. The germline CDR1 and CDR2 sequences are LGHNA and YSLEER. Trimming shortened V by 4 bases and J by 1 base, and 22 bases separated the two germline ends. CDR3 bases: TGCGCCAGCAGCCTTGGGGGGGCGACAGGTTTTAGTAACTATGGCTACACCTTC. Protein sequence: CASSLGGATGFSNYGYTF.

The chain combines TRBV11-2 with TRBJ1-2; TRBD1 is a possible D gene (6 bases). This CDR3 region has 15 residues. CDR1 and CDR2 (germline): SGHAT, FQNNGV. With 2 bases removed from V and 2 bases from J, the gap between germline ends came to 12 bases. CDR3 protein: CASSLWGPANYGYTF. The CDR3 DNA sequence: TGTGCCAGCAGCTTATGGGGGCCCGCGAACTATGGCTACACCTTC.